The subject of this entry is one T cell receptor beta chain. The sample comes from a study of blood T cell repertoires in COVID-19. Study-wide context: Samples came from the United States, Italy and Spain, spanning acute and convalescent COVID-19. In each case, the material was cDNA or gDNA derived from T cells, B-cell-depleted T cells, or PBMCs.

The CDR3 is made up of 14 amino acids. Germline CDR1 reads MNHNY; CDR2 reads SVGAGI (reference sequence). The V end lost 6 bases, the J end lost 8 bases, and 14 bases lay between the germline ends. In the authors' methods: Estimates of nucleated cell counts were drawn from the amplification of reference gene primers. Assay: immunoSEQ multiplex PCR; the TCRdb copy retains only in-frame clones and omits some. V, J and clone size were drawn from that table, and D and trimming were deduced from the DNA. This table has about 130,000 clones, 85% to 90% appearing once. The clonotype originates from an elderly man with active or convalescent COVID-19. The sequenced sample consisted of peripheral blood. The J gene is TRBJ1-6, the V gene TRBV6-6; D call uncertain. This CDR3 reads CASSRDAGYSPLHF. CDR3 bases: TGTGCCAGCAGCCGGGATGCGGGGTATTCACCCCTCCACTTT.